Listed below are T cell receptor beta chains from one sample, sequenced in a study of blood T cell repertoires in COVID-19. This table comes from immunoSEQ multiplex PCR, and its TCRdb copy is limited to in-frame clones, with some not included. Of a few hundred thousand clones listed, 88% are singletons. The sequenced sample consisted of peripheral blood. These receptor sequences come from a man in his sixties who had recovered from COVID-19. CDR3s include the opening cysteine and the closing phenylalanine or tryptophan.

CASSSADRETEAFF 14 TRBJ1-1 TRBV6-2/TRBV6-3
CASSPPTPRAVNQPQHF 17 TRBJ1-5 TRBV18
CASSFLDRVEAFF 13 TRBJ1-1 TRBV6-2/TRBV6-3
CASSSPRVSGANVLTF 16 TRBJ2-6 TRBV5-1
CASSLEAHSAYEQYF 15 TRBJ2-7 TRBV7-8
CASSLGDRTSYNSPLHF 17 TRBJ1-6 TRBV7-9
CAWSVARTVIGSPLHF 16 TRBJ1-6 TRBV30
CASSHQTVSSGNTIYF 16 TRBJ1-3 TRBV14
CASSLAGEQYF 11 TRBJ2-7 TRBV5-1
CASSLSHTTGANNEQFF 17 TRBJ2-1 TRBV7-2
CASSPNRNLEYF 12 TRBJ2-3 TRBV12-3/TRBV12-4
CASADRGPYEQYF 13 TRBJ2-7 TRBV25-1
CASNRDRGGTDTQYF 15 TRBJ2-3 TRBV6-5
CASSEYRNTEAFF 13 TRBJ1-1 TRBV25-1
CASSDGLAGGYEQFF 15 TRBJ2-1 TRBV3-1/TRBV3-2
CASSYQGANYGYTF 14 TRBJ1-2 TRBV27
CASSGQPGLASYEQYF 16 TRBJ2-7 TRBV13
CASRPGTGANEQFF 14 TRBJ2-1 TRBV6-5
CASSGGYGNTIYF 13 TRBJ1-3 TRBV9
CASSFGLAGYGTDTQYF 17 TRBJ2-3 TRBV5-4
CASSTGGPRYNEQFF 15 TRBJ2-1 TRBV6-6
CASSLTGSSGNTIYF 15 TRBJ1-3 TRBV7-8
CASSEGDRGDEQYF 14 TRBJ2-7 TRBV6-1
CASSLFRGTTQYF 13 TRBJ2-5 TRBV27
CASRQTGGNTEAFF 14 TRBJ1-1 TRBV14
CASSPTGAEQYF 12 TRBJ2-7 TRBV9
CASSRTTSGGANLAYEQYF 19 TRBJ2-7 TRBV5-1
CAWSRAGGMRETQYF 15 TRBJ2-5 TRBV30
CATSDTHRLAGNTGELFF 18 TRBJ2-2 TRBV24-1
CASSKGTGQTDTQYF 15 TRBJ2-3 TRBV7-3
CASSPPLQHFNEKLFF 16 TRBJ1-4 TRBV18
CASSSEGAQNSPLHF 15 TRBJ1-6 TRBV4-1
CASSDWGQGYEQYF 14 TRBJ2-7 TRBV10-1
CASRTAQGEETQYF 14 TRBJ2-5 TRBV6-5
CASSPGQARGTEAFF 15 TRBJ1-1 TRBV7-2
CASSLQGSGYSGNTIYF 17 TRBJ1-3 TRBV5-1
CASSYSPGNDSTDTQYF 17 TRBJ2-3 TRBV6-2/TRBV6-3
CATSDPTGGAETQYF 15 TRBJ2-5 TRBV24-1
CASSRMRTSEYTDTQYF 17 TRBJ2-3 TRBV3-1/TRBV3-2
CASTQDGQETQYF 13 TRBJ2-5 TRBV6-5